The next 8 T cell receptor beta chains were all read from a single sample in a study of cytomegalovirus exposure and HLA in healthy donors. Use of 60 Vbeta and 13 Jbeta primers characterized the PCR. Using immunoSEQ multiplex PCR, the repertoire was profiled, and TCRdb retains in-frame clones only, with some absent. The sample holds about 150,000 clones, less than 85% seen once. Sequenced material: PBMCs. These receptor sequences come from a man aged 45-65 years in good health and CMV-seropositive.

The chain links TRBV7-2 to TRBJ2-7; 8 nucleotides line up with TRBD2. Germline CDR1 and CDR2: SGHTA and FQGNSA. With 6 bases clipped from V and 5 bases from J, the junction kept 9 bases outside the gene matches. The CDR3 loop spans 14 amino acids. The CDR3 DNA reads TGTGCCAGCAGGCGACGGGAGGGCCGCGACGAGCAGTACTTC. Its translation: CASRRREGRDEQYF.

The CDR3 DNA follows: TGCAGCGTGGAGGGGGGGTTTAGCGGGAGTTTGTTTGAGCAGTTCTTC. Protein product: CSVEGGFSGSLFEQFF. J is TRBJ2-1 and V is TRBV29-1; 9 positions match TRBD2. CDR3 size: 16 residues. With V trimmed by 6 bases and J by 9 bases, 18 bases remained unmatched. Germline lookup yields CDR1 SQVTM and CDR2 ANQGSEA.

This chain links TRBV7-2 with TRBJ2-1, with D perhaps TRBD2 (6 bases). Germline values: CDR1 SGHTA, CDR2 FQGNSA. The CDR3 length is 14 residues. V was trimmed by 1 base and J by 5 bases, leaving 9 bases between them. The CDR3 DNA reads TGTGCCAGCAGCTTAGTGGCGGGAAACAATGAGCAGTTCTTC. Translation gives CASSLVAGNNEQFF.

The chain joins TRBV11-2 to TRBJ2-7, with TRBD1 identical over 8 bases. With 6 bases clipped from V and 4 bases from J, the junction kept 5 bases outside the gene matches. The germline V gene has CDR1 SGHAT and CDR2 FQNNGV. CDR3 size: 13 residues. The CDR3 DNA sequence: TGTGCCAGCAGTCAACAGGGGGGATACGAGCAGTACTTC. It encodes CASSQQGGYEQYF.

The V and J genes are TRBV11-2 and TRBJ1-2; D perhaps matches TRBD1 (6 bases). The CDR3 runs 12 residues. Germline CDR1 reads SGHAT; CDR2 reads FQNNGV. Trimming shortened V by 6 bases and J by 3 bases, and 8 bases separated the two germline ends. The CDR3 bases are TGTGCCAGCAGTACAGGGCACTATGGCTACACCTTC. The encoded protein is CASSTGHYGYTF. Combining the CDR3 with reference TRBV11-2 and TRBJ1-2 gives the whole variable domain EAGVAQSPRYKIIEKRQSVAFWCNPISGHATLYWYQQILGQGPKLLIQFQNNGVVDDSQLPKDRFSAERLKGVDSTLKIQPAKLEDSAVYLCASSTGHYGYTFGSGTRLTVV.

This clone was observed once. This rearrangement joins TRBV30 to TRBJ1-4, with D perhaps matching TRBD1 (6 bases). This CDR3 is built from 17 residues. The V gene lost 1 base and the J gene lost 5 bases, with 20 bases spanning the gap. Germline CDR1 GTSNPN, CDR2 SVGIG (reference sequence). The CDR3, as DNA: TGTGCCTGGAGTGGACCTTTACAGGGTCGGCTCAATGAAAAACTGTTTTTT. Its protein is CAWSGPLQGRLNEKLFF.

The V and J genes are TRBV27 and TRBJ2-2, with 8 bases identical to TRBD2. The V gene end was trimmed by 6 bases and the J gene end by 11 bases; junction bases not matched to a gene: 8. The CDR3 extends over 13 amino acids. The germline CDR1 and CDR2 sequences are MNHEY and SMNVEV (reference sequence). The CDR3 sequence: CASSWTSRSELFF. In DNA form, the CDR3 reads TGTGCCAGCAGCTGGACTAGCCGATCCGAGCTGTTTTTT.

A single count supports this clone. V gene TRBV11-2 combines with J gene TRBJ2-5, with TRBD1 identical over 9 bases. The J call may be incorrect, as the DNA end agrees better with TRBJ2-7. Germline V CDR1 and CDR2: SGHAT, FQNNGV. The CDR3 extends over 15 amino acids. The DNA of the CDR3 is TGTGCCAGCAGCTCCGGGACAGGGTATGTCTACGAGCAGTACTTC. As protein: CASSSGTGYVYEQYF.